The sequence of this TCR beta chain was determined in a study of T cells after yellow fever vaccination. About the study: Preparation of fractions with low cell numbers was performed using SMART-Seq v4 Ultra Low Input. General study results and limits: Post-booster samples contained most primary-vaccination clones (approximately 96% CD4, about 90% CD8).

UMIs and a universal primer site were added when TCR cDNA was made by 5'RACE template switching. TCRdb reprocessed the 5' RACE reads with MiXCR, giving one entry per CDR3 protein. The table records approximately 600,000 distinct CDR3 sequences, 9% to 15% of them present only once. V was shortened by 3 bases and J by 10 bases, with 15 bases between the two germline ends. This CDR3 contains 13 residues. The germline CDR1 and CDR2 sequences are DFQATT and SNEGSKA (reference sequence). To note about this clonotype: As yet, its antigen is unknown.

The receptor comes from a man aged 30 to 39 who received the YFV17D yellow fever vaccine. The sample in question was PBMCs, obtained on the day of the yellow fever booster vaccination. This chain joins TRBV20-1 and TRBJ1-4; maybe TRBD1 (6 bases). The CDR3 loop reads CSASETRGGKLFF. The CDR3 coding sequence is TGCAGTGCTAGCGAGACTAGGGGGGGAAAACTGTTTTTT.